What follows are 9 T cell receptor beta chains derived from one specimen sequenced in a study of blood T cell repertoires in COVID-19 (dated by TCRdb to about 2020). Libraries were built with the immunoSEQ multiplex PCR assay. TCRdb limited this immuneACCESS table to in-frame rearrangements with V and J called. A share of clones is missing; checked studies link under half to unresolved V genes, and the rest is unexplained. Here the sample has some 130,000 clones; 55% to 75% occur a single time. Around 1.8% of the sample goes to the ten largest clones. The specimen sequenced was peripheral blood. The receptors here all came from a woman in her sixties or seventies with acute or convalescent COVID-19.

This clone was observed a handful of times. This chain joins TRBV2 and TRBJ2-3, with 7 positions matching TRBD2. J lost 0 bases, V lost 4 bases, and 10 bases had no gene match. The germline V gene encodes CDR1 SNHLY and CDR2 FYNNEI. This CDR3 contains 17 residues. The CDR3 nucleotides are TGTGCCAGCAGTGCGGGTAGCGGGCATACTAGCACAGATACGCAGTATTTT. This encodes CASSAGSGHTSTDTQYF.

The rearrangement links TRBV7-2 to TRBJ2-7; 7 nucleotides match TRBD2. V dropped 10 bases and J dropped 2; count of bases not matched to a gene: 11. The germline V gene encodes CDR1 SGHTA and CDR2 FQGNSA. CDR3 length equals 14 residues. CDR3 amino acids: CATSRPSGPYEQYF. The CDR3 DNA is TGTGCCACCTCGAGGCCTAGCGGCCCCTACGAGCAGTACTTC.

The V and J genes are TRBV19 and TRBJ2-2; D unresolved. The CDR3 consists of 14 residues. With 5 bases removed from V and 3 bases from J, the gap between germline ends came to 10 bases. Germline loops: CDR1 LNHDA, CDR2 SQIVND (reference sequence). The CDR3 region has the DNA TGTGCCAGTAGTCCCTGGTTAGACACCGGGGAGCTGTTTTTT. It specifies CASSPWLDTGELFF. Complete variable domain (other parts from reference TRBV19 and TRBJ2-2): DGGITQSPKYLFRKEGQNVTLSCEQNLNHDAMYWYRQDPGQGLRLIYYSQIVNDFQKGDIAEGYSVSREKKESFPLTVTSAQKNPTAFYLCASSPWLDTGELFFGEGSRLTVL.

This clone turned up a few times. V and J are TRBV14 and TRBJ1-1; D is ambiguous. The V end was cut by 0 bases, the J end by 2 bases, with 7 bases between. The germline gives CDR1 SGHDN, CDR2 FVKESK. This CDR3 is built from 14 residues. CDR3 loop: CASSQEGLNTEAFF. The CDR3 DNA reads as TGTGCCAGCAGCCAAGAAGGACTTAACACTGAAGCTTTCTTT.

This clone was observed a few times. Other DNA sequences in the same sample also yield this CDR3. V and J are TRBV5-1 and TRBJ2-7; D might be TRBD2 (5 bases). This CDR3 has 14 residues. The ends were cut back, 4 bases at V and 1 base at J, with 12 bases in the middle. Germline loops: CDR1 SGHRS, CDR2 YFSETQ. The CDR3 loop reads CASSLTSGSYEQYF. The CDR3 nucleotides are TGCGCCAGCAGCCTTACAAGCGGATCCTACGAGCAGTACTTC.

This clone was counted once. The V gene is TRBV7-9, the J gene TRBJ1-1; the D gene is possibly TRBD1 (5 bases). CDR1 and CDR2 (germline): SEHNR, FQNEAQ (reference sequence). Trimming took 8 bases from V and 5 from J, leaving 15 bases between them. The CDR3 consists of 13 residues. DNA of the CDR3: TGTGCCAGCGGGGGGAGGGGTTGGACTGAAGCTTTCTTT. As protein: CASGGRGWTEAFF.

This sequence joins TRBV28 and TRBJ2-3; tentative D call: TRBD1 (5 bases). CDR3 length: 17 amino acids. V lost 5 bases and J 1 base, leaving 19 bases between the germline ends. Germline V gene lookup returns CDR1 MDHEN and CDR2 SYDVKM. In DNA form, the CDR3 reads TGTGCCAGCAGTCCCGCCCGTGGCAGGGATGGCACAGATACGCAGTATTTT. This codes for CASSPARGRDGTDTQYF.

The V gene is TRBV19, the J gene TRBJ1-5; maybe TRBD1 (5 bases). V lost 0 bases and J lost 3, with 18 bases in between. Germline V gene sequence: CDR1 LNHDA, CDR2 SQIVND (reference sequence). The CDR3 contains 18 residues. This CDR3 is CASSIELKGLQINQPQHF. In nucleotides, the CDR3 is TGTGCCAGTAGTATAGAATTGAAGGGACTTCAAATCAATCAGCCCCAGCATTTT.

The chain combines TRBV13 with TRBJ2-3; 8 bases match TRBD2. The CDR3 is made up of 13 amino acids. Germline CDR1 reads PRHDT; CDR2 reads FYEKMQ (reference sequence). Trimming took 10 bases from V and 4 from J; bases not matched to a gene: 7. CDR3 DNA: TGTGCCACCTGCAGCGGGGGCCCAGATACGCAGTATTTT. The encoded protein is CATCSGGPDTQYF.